These T cell receptor beta chains were read from a single sample in a study of beta chain features in type 1 diabetes. The assay was immunoSEQ multiplex PCR, and TCRdb's table has in-frame clones only and misses some. The sample carries nearly 250,000 clones, roughly two thirds recorded once. Sequenced: naive CD4+ T cells from blood. The receptors derive from a man younger than 40 in good health. Each CDR3 is given with its conserved first and last residue. D genes are given only for firm matches. Some rows have no size entry. The others give once, few or many, or a class for an expanded clone.

v_call	d_call	j_call	cdr3_length	clone_size	cdr3_aa	cdr3_nt
TRBV5-1	.	TRBJ2-6	15	.	CASSLENSGANVLTF	TGCGCCAGCAGCTTGGAGAACTCTGGGGCCAACGTCCTGACTTTC
TRBV30	TRBD2	TRBJ2-1	15	.	CAWGGLAGKGNEQFF	TGTGCCTGGGGAGGACTAGCGGGAAAGGGAAATGAGCAGTTCTTC
TRBV30	TRBD2	TRBJ2-5	14	once	CAWSVDGRSETQYF	TGTGCCTGGAGTGTCGACGGGAGGAGCGAGACCCAGTACTTC
TRBV29-1	.	TRBJ2-1	10	.	CSVAENEQFF	TGCAGCGTTGCTGAGAATGAGCAGTTCTTC
TRBV29-1	TRBD1	TRBJ2-7	13	few	CSPVGQSSYEQYF	TGCAGCCCTGTGGGACAGTCATCCTACGAGCAGTACTTC
TRBV9	.	TRBJ1-5	15	.	CASSGGAMGNQPQHF	TGTGCCAGCAGCGGCGGGGCGATGGGCAATCAGCCCCAGCATTTT
TRBV5-1	TRBD2	TRBJ2-3	15	.	CASSSIAGVADTQYF	TGCGCCAGCAGCTCTATAGCGGGAGTGGCAGATACGCAGTATTTT
TRBV30	.	TRBJ2-3	13	.	CAWSPRVRDTQYF	TGTGCCTGGAGTCCCCGCGTGCGAGATACGCAGTATTTT
TRBV20-1	.	TRBJ2-7	11	.	CSAFTGPEQYF	TGCAGTGCTTTCACGGGACCGGAGCAGTACTTC
TRBV10-3	.	TRBJ1-2	13	.	CAISSRAGYGYTF	TGTGCCATCAGTTCACGGGCCGGGTATGGCTACACCTTC
TRBV6-5	.	TRBJ1-1	13	few	CASSSTSFSEAFF	TGTGCCAGCAGTTCAACAAGCTTTTCTGAAGCTTTCTTT
TRBV7-7	TRBD1	TRBJ2-1	16	.	CASSSGTGSSYNEQFF	TGTGCCAGCAGCTCAGGGACAGGGAGCTCCTACAATGAGCAGTTCTTC
TRBV28	.	TRBJ2-1	17	few	CASTYKRWRTLHNEQFF	TGTGCCAGCACCTATAAGCGCTGGAGGACTCTACACAATGAGCAGTTCTTC
TRBV18	.	TRBJ2-5	13	.	CASSSDRLETQYF	TGTGCCAGCTCAAGTGACAGATTGGAGACCCAGTACTTC
TRBV4-3	TRBD2	TRBJ2-3	15	.	CASSQVGGRTDTQYF	TGCGCCAGCAGCCAAGTAGGCGGGAGGACAGATACGCAGTATTTT
TRBV13	.	TRBJ2-5	14	.	CASSLGRLQETQYF	TGTGCCAGCAGCTTGGGACGCCTCCAAGAGACCCAGTACTTC
TRBV30	.	TRBJ2-5	12	few	CAWSGTSGTQYF	TGTGCCTGGAGTGGGACATCGGGGACCCAGTACTTC
TRBV5-1	TRBD1	TRBJ1-5	14	.	CASSYTGGIQPQHF	TGCGCCAGCAGTTATACAGGGGGTATTCAGCCCCAGCATTTT